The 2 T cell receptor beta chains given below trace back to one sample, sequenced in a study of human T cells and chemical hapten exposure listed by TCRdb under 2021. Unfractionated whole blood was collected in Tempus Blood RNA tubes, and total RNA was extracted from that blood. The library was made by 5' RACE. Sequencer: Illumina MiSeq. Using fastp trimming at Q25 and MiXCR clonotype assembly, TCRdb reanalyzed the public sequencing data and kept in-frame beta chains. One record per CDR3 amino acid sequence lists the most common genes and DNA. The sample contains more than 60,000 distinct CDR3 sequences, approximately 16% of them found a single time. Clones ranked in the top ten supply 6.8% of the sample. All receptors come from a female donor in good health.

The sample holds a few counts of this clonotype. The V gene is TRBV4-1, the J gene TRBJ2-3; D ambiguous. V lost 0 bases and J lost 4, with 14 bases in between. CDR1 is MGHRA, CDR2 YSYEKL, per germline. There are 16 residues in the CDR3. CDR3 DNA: TGCGCCAGCAGCCAAGAAGGGTACTCAGACTCAGATACGCAGTATTTT. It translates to CASSQEGYSDSDTQYF.

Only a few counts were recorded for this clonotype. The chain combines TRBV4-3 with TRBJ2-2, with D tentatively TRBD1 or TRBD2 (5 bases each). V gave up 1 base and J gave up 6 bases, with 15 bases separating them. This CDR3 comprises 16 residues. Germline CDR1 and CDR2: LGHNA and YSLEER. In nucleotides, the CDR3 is TGCGCCAGCAGCCAAGGAGTCGGGGCCCGTGCCGGGGAGCTGTTTTTT. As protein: CASSQGVGARAGELFF.